The source of this T cell receptor beta chain is a study of PD-L1 blockade in urothelial cancer. Looking at the study overall: Male patients with bladder-origin urothelial cancer numbered twenty-five of 29. Blood yielded a median of approximately 150,000 T cells per sample.

This CDR3 spans 13 amino acids. The ends were cut back, 0 bases at V and 6 bases at J, with 8 bases in the middle. Germline assignment: CDR1 SGHTA and CDR2 FQGTGA. Sample time point: pretreatment peripheral blood. Here immunoSEQ multiplex PCR was the method, and the copy in TCRdb shows in-frame clones only, minus some. Of roughly 95,000 clones detected, roughly 84% appear once; the ten largest clones hold about 2%. The sample consisted of PBMCs, taken around atezolizumab (anti-PD-L1) treatment. This TCR derives from a man aged 55 to 69 with urothelial cancer. This chain connects TRBV7-3 to TRBJ1-1; D ambiguous. CDR3 protein: CASSLTRVAEAFF. DNA for the CDR3: TGTGCCAGCAGCTTAACGAGGGTTGCTGAAGCTTTCTTT.